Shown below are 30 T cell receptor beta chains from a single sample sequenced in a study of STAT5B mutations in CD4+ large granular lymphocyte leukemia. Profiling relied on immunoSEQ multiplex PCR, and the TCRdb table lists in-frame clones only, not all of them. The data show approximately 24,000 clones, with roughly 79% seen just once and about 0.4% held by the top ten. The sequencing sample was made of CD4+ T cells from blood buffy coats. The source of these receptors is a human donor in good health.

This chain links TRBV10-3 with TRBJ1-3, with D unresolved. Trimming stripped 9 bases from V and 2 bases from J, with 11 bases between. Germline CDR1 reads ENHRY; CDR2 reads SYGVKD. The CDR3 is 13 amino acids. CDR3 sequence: CAIYHRAGNTIYF. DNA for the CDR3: TGTGCCATTTACCACCGAGCTGGAAACACCATATATTTT.

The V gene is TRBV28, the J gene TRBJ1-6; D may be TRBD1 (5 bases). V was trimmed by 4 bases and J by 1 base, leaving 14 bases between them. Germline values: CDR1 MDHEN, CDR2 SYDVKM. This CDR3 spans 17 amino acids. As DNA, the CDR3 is TGTGCCAGCAGTTCTGGGACCGTGGGGTCCTATAATTCACCCCTCCACTTT. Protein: CASSSGTVGSYNSPLHF.

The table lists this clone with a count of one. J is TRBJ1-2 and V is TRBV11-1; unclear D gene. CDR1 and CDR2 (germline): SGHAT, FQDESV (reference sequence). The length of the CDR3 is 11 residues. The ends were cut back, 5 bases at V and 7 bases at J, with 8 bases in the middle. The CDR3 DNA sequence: TGTGCCAGCAGCGCAAGGGCTGGCTACACCTTC. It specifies CASSARAGYTF.

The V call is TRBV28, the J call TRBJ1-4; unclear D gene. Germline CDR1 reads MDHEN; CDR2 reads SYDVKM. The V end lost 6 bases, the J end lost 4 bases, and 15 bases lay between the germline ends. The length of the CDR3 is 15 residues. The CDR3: CASRNLRAGNEKLFF. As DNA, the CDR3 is TGTGCCAGCAGAAACTTAAGGGCGGGTAATGAAAAACTGTTTTTT.

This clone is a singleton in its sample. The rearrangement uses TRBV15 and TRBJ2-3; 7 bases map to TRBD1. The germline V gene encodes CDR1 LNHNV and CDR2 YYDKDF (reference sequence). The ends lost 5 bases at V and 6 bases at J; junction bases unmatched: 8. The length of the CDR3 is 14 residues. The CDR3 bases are TGTGCCACCAGCGCCGTACAGGGGTCGGATACGCAGTATTTT. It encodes CATSAVQGSDTQYF.

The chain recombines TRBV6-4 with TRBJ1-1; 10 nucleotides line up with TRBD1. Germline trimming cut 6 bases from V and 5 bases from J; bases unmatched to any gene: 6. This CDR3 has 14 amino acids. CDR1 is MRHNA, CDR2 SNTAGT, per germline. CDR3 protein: CASRAGTGVTEAFF. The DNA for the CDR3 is TGTGCCAGCAGAGCCGGGACAGGGGTGACTGAAGCTTTCTTT.

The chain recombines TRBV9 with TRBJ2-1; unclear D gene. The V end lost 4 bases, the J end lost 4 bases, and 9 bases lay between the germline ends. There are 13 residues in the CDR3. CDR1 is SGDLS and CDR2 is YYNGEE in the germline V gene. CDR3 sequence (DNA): TGTGCCAGCAGCCCTCTCAGGTACAATGAGCAGTTCTTC. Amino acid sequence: CASSPLRYNEQFF.

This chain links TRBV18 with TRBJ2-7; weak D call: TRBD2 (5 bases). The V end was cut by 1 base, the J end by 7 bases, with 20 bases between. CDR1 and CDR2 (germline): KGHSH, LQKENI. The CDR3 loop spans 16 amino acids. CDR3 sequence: CASSPLPSRGSGEQYF. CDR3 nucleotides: TGTGCCAGCTCACCACTACCAAGCCGGGGATCGGGGGAGCAGTACTTC.

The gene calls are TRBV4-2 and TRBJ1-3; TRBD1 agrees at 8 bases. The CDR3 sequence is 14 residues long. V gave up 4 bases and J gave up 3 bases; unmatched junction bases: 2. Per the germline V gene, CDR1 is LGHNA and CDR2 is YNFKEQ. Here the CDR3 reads CASSLDRDGNTIYF. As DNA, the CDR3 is TGTGCCAGCAGCCTGGACAGGGATGGAAACACCATATATTTT.

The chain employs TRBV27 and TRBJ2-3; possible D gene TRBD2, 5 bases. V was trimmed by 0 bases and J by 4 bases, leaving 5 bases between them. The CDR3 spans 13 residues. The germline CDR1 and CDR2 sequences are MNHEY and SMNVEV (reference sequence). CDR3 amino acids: CASSLSSADTQYF. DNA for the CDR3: TGTGCCAGCAGTTTATCTAGCGCAGATACGCAGTATTTT.

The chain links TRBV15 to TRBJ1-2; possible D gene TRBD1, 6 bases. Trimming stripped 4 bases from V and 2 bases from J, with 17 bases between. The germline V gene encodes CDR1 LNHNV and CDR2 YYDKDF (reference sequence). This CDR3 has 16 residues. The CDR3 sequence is CATSKISGHQNYGYTF. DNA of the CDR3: TGTGCCACCAGCAAAATTTCGGGACACCAAAACTATGGCTACACCTTC.

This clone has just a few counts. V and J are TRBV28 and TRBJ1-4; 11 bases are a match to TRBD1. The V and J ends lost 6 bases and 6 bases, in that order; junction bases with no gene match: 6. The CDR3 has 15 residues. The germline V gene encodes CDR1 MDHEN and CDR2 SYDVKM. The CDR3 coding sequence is TGTGCCAGCAGCCCGGGACAGGGGGAATATGAAAAACTGTTTTTT. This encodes CASSPGQGEYEKLFF.

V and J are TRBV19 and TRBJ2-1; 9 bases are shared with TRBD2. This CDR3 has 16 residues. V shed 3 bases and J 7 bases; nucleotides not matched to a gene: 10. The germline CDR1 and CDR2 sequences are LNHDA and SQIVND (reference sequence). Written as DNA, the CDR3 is TGTGCCAGTAGTATTGATAGCGGGAGTAGGTGGAATGAGCAGTTCTTC. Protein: CASSIDSGSRWNEQFF.

In DNA, the CDR3 is TGTGCCAGCAGTGAAGCTTCGGGACAGTACAATGAGCAGTTCTTC. Translating gives CASSEASGQYNEQFF. V gene TRBV2 combines with J gene TRBJ2-1, with 7 bases that match TRBD1. This CDR3 is 15 amino acids long. V was pared by 0 bases and J by 4 bases, with 3 bases of the junction left unmatched. Germline V gene sequence: CDR1 SNHLY, CDR2 FYNNEI.

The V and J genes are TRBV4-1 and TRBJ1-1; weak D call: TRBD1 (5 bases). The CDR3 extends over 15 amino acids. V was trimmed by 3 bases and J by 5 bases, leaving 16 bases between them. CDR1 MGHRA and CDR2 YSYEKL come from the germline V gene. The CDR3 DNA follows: TGCGCCAGCAGCCAGGCATTGGGGGGACGGACTGAAGCTTTCTTT. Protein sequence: CASSQALGGRTEAFF.

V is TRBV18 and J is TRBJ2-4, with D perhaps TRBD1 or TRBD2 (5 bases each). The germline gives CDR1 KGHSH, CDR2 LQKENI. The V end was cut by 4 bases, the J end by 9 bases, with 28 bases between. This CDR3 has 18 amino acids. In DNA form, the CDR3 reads TGTGCCAGCTCACTCTCCGGACGGACTGGGGCGCAAAACAGCATTCAGTACTTC. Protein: CASSLSGRTGAQNSIQYF.

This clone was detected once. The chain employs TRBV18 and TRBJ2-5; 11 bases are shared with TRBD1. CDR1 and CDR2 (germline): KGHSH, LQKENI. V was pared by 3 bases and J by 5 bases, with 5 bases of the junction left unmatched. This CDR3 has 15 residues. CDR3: CASSPRTGGLETQYF. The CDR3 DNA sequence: TGTGCCAGCTCACCTAGGACAGGGGGCCTGGAGACCCAGTACTTC.

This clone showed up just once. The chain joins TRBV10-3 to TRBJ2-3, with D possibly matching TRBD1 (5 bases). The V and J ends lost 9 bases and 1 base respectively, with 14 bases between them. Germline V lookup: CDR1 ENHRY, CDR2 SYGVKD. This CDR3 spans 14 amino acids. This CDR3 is CAIMDNSGTDTQYF. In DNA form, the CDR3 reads TGTGCCATTATGGACAACTCAGGCACAGATACGCAGTATTTT.

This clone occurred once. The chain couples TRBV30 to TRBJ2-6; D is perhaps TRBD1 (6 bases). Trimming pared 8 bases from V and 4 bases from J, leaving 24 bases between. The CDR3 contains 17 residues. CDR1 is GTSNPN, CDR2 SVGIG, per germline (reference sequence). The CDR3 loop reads CAAQFWTDYWGANVLTF. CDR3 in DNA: TGTGCCGCACAATTTTGGACAGACTACTGGGGGGCCAACGTCCTGACTTTC.

This CDR3 is CASSLRGTVPVEGYTF. The DNA of the CDR3 is TGTGCCAGCAGCTTGCGGGGGACAGTGCCGGTGGAGGGCTACACCTTC. The chain joins TRBV5-8 to TRBJ1-2; 7 bases align to TRBD1. The ends lost 1 base at V and 8 bases at J; junction bases unmatched: 14. Germline V gene lookup returns CDR1 SGHTS and CDR2 YDEGEE. This CDR3 is built from 16 residues.

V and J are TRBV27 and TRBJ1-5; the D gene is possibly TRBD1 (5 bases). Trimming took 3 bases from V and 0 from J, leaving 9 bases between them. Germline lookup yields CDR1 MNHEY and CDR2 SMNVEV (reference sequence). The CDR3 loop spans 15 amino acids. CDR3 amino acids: CASSLTVYSNQPQHF. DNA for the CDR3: TGTGCCAGCAGTTTGACAGTTTATAGCAATCAGCCCCAGCATTTT.

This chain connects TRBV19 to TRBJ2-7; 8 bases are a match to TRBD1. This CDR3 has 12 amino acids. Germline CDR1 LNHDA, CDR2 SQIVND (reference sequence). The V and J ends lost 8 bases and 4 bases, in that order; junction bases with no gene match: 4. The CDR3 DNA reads TGTGCCAGTCAAGACAGGGGATACGAGCAGTACTTC. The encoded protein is CASQDRGYEQYF.

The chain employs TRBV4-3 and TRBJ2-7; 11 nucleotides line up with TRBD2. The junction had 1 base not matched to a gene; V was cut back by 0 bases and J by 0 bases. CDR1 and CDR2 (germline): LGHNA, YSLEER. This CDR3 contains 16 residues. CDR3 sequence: CASSQDTSGGSYEQYF. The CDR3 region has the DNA TGCGCCAGCAGCCAAGATACTAGCGGGGGCTCCTACGAGCAGTACTTC.

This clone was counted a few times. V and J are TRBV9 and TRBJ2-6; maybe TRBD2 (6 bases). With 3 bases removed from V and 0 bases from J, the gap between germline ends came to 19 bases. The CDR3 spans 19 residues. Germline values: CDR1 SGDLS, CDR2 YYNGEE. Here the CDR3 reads CASSAQRTGLNSGANVLTF. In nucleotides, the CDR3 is TGTGCCAGCAGCGCTCAACGAACGGGACTGAACTCTGGGGCCAACGTCCTGACTTTC.

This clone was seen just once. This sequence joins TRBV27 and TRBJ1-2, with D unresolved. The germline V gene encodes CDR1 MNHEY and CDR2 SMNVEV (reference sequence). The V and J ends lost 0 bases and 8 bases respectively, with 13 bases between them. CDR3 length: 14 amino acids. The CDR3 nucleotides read TGTGCCAGCAGTTTATCGGCCCGGGATCGGGGCTACACCTTC. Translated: CASSLSARDRGYTF.

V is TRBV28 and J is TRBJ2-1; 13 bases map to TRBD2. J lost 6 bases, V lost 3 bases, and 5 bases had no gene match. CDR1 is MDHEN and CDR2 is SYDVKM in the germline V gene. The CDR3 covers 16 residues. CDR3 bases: TGTGCCAGCAGTTTCTCGGGACTAGCGGGACTCAATGAGCAGTTCTTC. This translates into CASSFSGLAGLNEQFF.

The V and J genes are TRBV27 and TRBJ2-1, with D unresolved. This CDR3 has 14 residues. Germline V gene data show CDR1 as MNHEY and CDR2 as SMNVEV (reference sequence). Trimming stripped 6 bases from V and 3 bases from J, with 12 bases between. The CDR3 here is CASSRVRGYNEQFF. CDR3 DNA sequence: TGTGCCAGCAGCCGGGTCCGCGGCTACAATGAGCAGTTCTTC.

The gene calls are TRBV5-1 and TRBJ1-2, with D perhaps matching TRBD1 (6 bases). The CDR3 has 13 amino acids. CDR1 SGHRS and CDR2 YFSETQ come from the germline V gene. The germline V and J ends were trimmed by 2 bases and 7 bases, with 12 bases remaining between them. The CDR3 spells CASSFTDRTGYTF. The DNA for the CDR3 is TGCGCCAGCAGCTTCACTGACAGGACTGGCTACACCTTC.

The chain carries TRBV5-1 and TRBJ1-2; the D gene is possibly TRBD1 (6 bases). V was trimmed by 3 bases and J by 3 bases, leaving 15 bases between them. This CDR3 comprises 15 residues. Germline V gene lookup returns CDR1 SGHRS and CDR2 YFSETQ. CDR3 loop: CASSSTPDSHYGYTF. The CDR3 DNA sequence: TGCGCCAGCAGCTCCACCCCGGACAGCCACTATGGCTACACCTTC.

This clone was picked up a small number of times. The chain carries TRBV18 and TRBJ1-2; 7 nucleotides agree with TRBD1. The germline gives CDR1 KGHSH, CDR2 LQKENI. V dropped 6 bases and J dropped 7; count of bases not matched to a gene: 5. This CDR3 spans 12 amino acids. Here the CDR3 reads CASSRDSSGYTF. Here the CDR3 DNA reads TGTGCCAGCTCCCGGGACAGCTCTGGCTACACCTTC.